The clone carrying this TCR beta chain is a singleton in its sample. Its antigen remains unidentified. These data are taken from a study of CD8 T cells in ankylosing spondylitis. General study findings and limits: It appeared that ankylosing spondylitis blood was characterized by a TCR beta motif of several highly homologous variants. Certain motif variants had earlier been reported in reactive arthritis synovial fluid and blood.

CDR1 and CDR2 from the germline V gene are SGHAT and FQNNGV. The CDR3 length is 14 residues. V was shortened by 5 bases and J by 2 bases, with 13 bases between the two germline ends. TCRdb used MiXCR to reprocess the 5' RACE reads, holding one entry per CDR3 protein. The sample consists of a few hundred thousand distinct CDR3 sequences, 10% to 15% of them appearing once. The chain uses TRBV11-2 and TRBJ2-7; tentative D call: TRBD1 (8 bases). This receptor was taken from a male donor with ankylosing spondylitis. Sample: blood, either unsorted or a sorted T cell fraction (not recorded which). The CDR3 DNA is TGTGCCAGCAGCCGAGCGGGACAGGCCTACGAGCAGTACGTC. Protein product: CASSRAGQAYEQYV.